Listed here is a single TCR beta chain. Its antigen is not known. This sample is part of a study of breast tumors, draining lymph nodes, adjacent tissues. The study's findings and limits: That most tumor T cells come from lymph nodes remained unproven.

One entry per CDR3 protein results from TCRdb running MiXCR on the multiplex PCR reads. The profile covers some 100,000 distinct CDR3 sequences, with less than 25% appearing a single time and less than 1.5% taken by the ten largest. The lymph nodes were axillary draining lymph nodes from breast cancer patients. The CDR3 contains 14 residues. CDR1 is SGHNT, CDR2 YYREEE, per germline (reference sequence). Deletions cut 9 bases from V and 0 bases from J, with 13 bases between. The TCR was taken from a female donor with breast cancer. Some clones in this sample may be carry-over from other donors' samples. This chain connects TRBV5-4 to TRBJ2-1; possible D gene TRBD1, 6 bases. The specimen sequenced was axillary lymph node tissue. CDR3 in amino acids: CAIGGLSSYNEQFF. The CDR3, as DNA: TGTGCCATAGGGGGTTTAAGCTCCTACAATGAGCAGTTCTTC.